The 26 T cell receptor beta chains below were found in one sample sequenced in a study of cytotoxic CD8 clonotypes in ibrutinib-treated CLL. Measured with immunoSEQ multiplex PCR; TCRdb has only the in-frame clones, and not every one. The sample includes around 140,000 clones, 70% to 80% of them seen just once. Sequencing used PBMCs, obtained after 12 months of ibrutinib treatment. All receptors come from a human donor with chronic lymphocytic leukemia.

This clone has just a few counts. The J gene is TRBJ1-1, the V gene TRBV29-1, with TRBD1 matching over 7 bases. Per germline, CDR1 SQVTM and CDR2 ANQGSEA. V shed 2 bases, J shed 11 bases, and the junction held 11 bases outside the gene matches. This CDR3 has 13 amino acids. The CDR3 coding sequence is TGCAGCGTTGAAAGGGTGATAGGGGGCGATGCTTTCTTT. Encoded protein: CSVERVIGGDAFF.

The CDR3 here is CASSPYGGDRGPREQYF. CDR3 DNA: TGTGCCAGCAGCCCTTATGGTGGGGACAGGGGGCCTCGGGAGCAGTACTTC. This chain uses TRBV7-8 with TRBJ2-7; 12 bases fit TRBD1. This CDR3 region has 17 residues. J was trimmed by 7 bases and V by 5 bases; bases with no gene match: 15. Germline assignment: CDR1 SGHVS and CDR2 FQNEAQ. Using reference TRBV7-8 and TRBJ2-7 for the parts outside the CDR3, the full variable domain is GAGVSQSPRYKVAKRGQDVALRCDPISGHVSLFWYQQALGQGPEFLTYFQNEAQLDKSGLPSDRFFAERPEGSVSTLKIQRTQQEDSAVYLCASSPYGGDRGPREQYFGPGTRLTVT.

The CDR3 region has the DNA TGTGCCAGTAGTATCATAACTAATGAAAAACTGTTTTTT. It specifies CASSIITNEKLFF. V and J are TRBV19 and TRBJ1-4; D is unresolved. The CDR3 totals 13 residues. Deletions cut 3 bases from V and 1 base from J, with 3 bases between. CDR1 is LNHDA, CDR2 SQIVND, per germline (reference sequence).

The chain joins TRBV19 to TRBJ2-5, with D perhaps TRBD1 (5 bases). With 3 bases removed from V and 3 bases from J, the gap between germline ends came to 8 bases. The CDR3 totals 13 residues. Germline-derived CDR1 and CDR2 are LNHDA and SQIVND (reference sequence). The CDR3 nucleotides read TGTGCCAGTAGTATCGGACAAGAAGAGACCCAGTACTTC. Its protein is CASSIGQEETQYF.

The J gene is TRBJ2-1, the V gene TRBV6-5; D gene ambiguous. This CDR3 is built from 15 residues. In germline, CDR1 is MNHEY, CDR2 SVGAGI. Trimming left V 2 bases short and J 5 bases short, with 13 bases between. The CDR3 sequence: CASSYLGTLDNEQFF. As DNA, the CDR3 is TGTGCCAGCAGTTACCTGGGTACACTCGACAATGAGCAGTTCTTC.

The gene calls are TRBV7-2 and TRBJ2-7, with 8 bases that match TRBD1. The CDR3 runs to 14 residues. The junction had 5 bases not matched to a gene; V was cut back by 5 bases and J by 2 bases. The V gene's germline CDR1 is SGHTA and CDR2 FQGNSA. This chain's CDR3 is CASSTDRGPYEQYF. CDR3 in DNA: TGTGCCAGCAGCACCGACAGGGGACCCTACGAGCAGTACTTC.

This clone was seen a single time. CDR3 in amino acids: CAPRGTMNTGELFF. DNA for the CDR3: TGTGCCCCTCGGGGTACCATGAACACCGGGGAGCTGTTTTTT. The chain is built from TRBV2 and TRBJ2-2; D perhaps matches TRBD2 (5 bases). The V gene lost 11 bases and the J gene lost 1 base, with 14 bases spanning the gap. The CDR3 totals 14 residues. Germline CDR1 and CDR2: SNHLY and FYNNEI. The whole variable domain, remainder taken from reference TRBV2 and TRBJ2-2, is EPEVTQTPSHQVTQMGQEVILRCVPISNHLYFYWYRQILGQKVEFLVSFYNNEISEKSEIFDDQFSVERPDGSNFTLKIRSTKLEDSAMYFCAPRGTMNTGELFFGEGSRLTVL.

J is TRBJ2-5 and V is TRBV15, with D hard to call. With 0 bases removed from V and 1 base from J, the gap between germline ends came to 9 bases. Germline values: CDR1 LNHNV, CDR2 YYDKDF (reference sequence). This CDR3 comprises 15 residues. Here the CDR3 reads CATSRDQHSQETQYF. CDR3 sequence (DNA): TGTGCCACCAGCAGAGATCAACATAGCCAAGAGACCCAGTACTTC.

This clone was observed once. The chain recombines TRBV5-1 with TRBJ1-1; D is unresolved. Looked up from germline, CDR1 is SGHRS and CDR2 is YFSETQ. V was shortened by 1 base and J by 1 base, with 11 bases between the two germline ends. The CDR3 has 15 residues. The CDR3 DNA reads as TGCGCCAGCAGCTTGTACGGCACCCAGAACACTGAAGCTTTCTTT. Amino acids: CASSLYGTQNTEAFF.

The chain has TRBV11-3 and TRBJ2-5; the D is unclear. Looked up from germline, CDR1 is SGHNT and CDR2 is YENEEA. This CDR3 comprises 11 residues. Trimming shortened V by 3 bases and J by 5 bases, and 4 bases separated the two germline ends. The CDR3 reads CASSLRETQYF. The CDR3 DNA follows: TGTGCCAGCAGCTTGAGGGAGACCCAGTACTTC.

The J gene is TRBJ1-5, the V gene TRBV5-5, with 10 positions matching TRBD1. This CDR3 is 14 amino acids long. V gave up 4 bases and J gave up 7 bases; unmatched junction bases: 5. Germline CDR1 and CDR2: SGHKS and YYEKEE (reference sequence). This CDR3 is CASSTGQGFQPQHF. The CDR3 coding sequence is TGTGCCAGCAGCACGGGACAGGGGTTCCAGCCCCAGCATTTT.

CDR3 residues: CASSRDHSNQPQHF. In DNA form, the CDR3 reads TGTGCCAGCAGTCGGGACCATAGCAATCAGCCCCAGCATTTT. The rearrangement links TRBV6-1 to TRBJ1-5; TRBD1 is a possible D gene (5 bases). Germline V lookup: CDR1 MNHNS, CDR2 SASEGT. Deletions cut 5 bases from V and 0 bases from J, with 8 bases between. CDR3 length: 14 amino acids.

This clone was seen more than once but under ten times. The rearrangement joins TRBV7-2 to TRBJ1-1; unclear D gene. V was trimmed by 2 bases and J by 0 bases, leaving 13 bases between them. The CDR3 covers 16 residues. Germline values: CDR1 SGHTA, CDR2 FQGNSA. The CDR3 loop reads CASSLSFSSLNTEAFF. The DNA of the CDR3 is TGTGCCAGCAGCTTAAGTTTTTCGAGCCTGAACACTGAAGCTTTCTTT.

This sequence joins TRBV5-1 and TRBJ2-3; 11 bases align to TRBD2. The CDR3 has 15 amino acids. Losses at the gene ends were 7 bases for V and 1 base for J; bases not matched to a gene: 5. Germline CDR1 is SGHRS and CDR2 is YFSETQ. The CDR3 protein is CASSELAGGTDTQYF. The DNA of the CDR3 is TGCGCCAGCTCAGAACTAGCGGGGGGCACAGATACGCAGTATTTT.

The chain combines TRBV7-2 with TRBJ2-7; 7 bases line up with TRBD2. V gave up 5 bases and J gave up 7 bases; unmatched junction bases: 11. This CDR3 has 14 amino acids. CDR1 and CDR2 (germline): SGHTA, FQGNSA. The CDR3 DNA reads as TGTGCCAGCAGCGGGAGCGGGGACCTGGGGGAGCAGTACTTC. Translated, it gives CASSGSGDLGEQYF.

The chain combines TRBV11-1 with TRBJ1-1; D gene uncertain. V was trimmed by 5 bases and J by 1 base, leaving 8 bases between them. Germline V gene data show CDR1 as SGHAT and CDR2 as FQDESV (reference sequence). The CDR3 spans 13 residues. The CDR3 sequence is CASSRTKNTEAFF. The CDR3 coding sequence is TGTGCCAGCAGCCGTACGAAGAACACTGAAGCTTTCTTT. The full variable domain, its missing parts supplied by reference TRBV11-1 and TRBJ1-1, is EAEVAQSPRYKITEKSQAVAFWCDPISGHATLYWYRQILGQGPELLVQFQDESVVDDSQLPKDRFSAERLKGVDSTLKIQPAELGDSAMYLCASSRTKNTEAFFGQGTRLTVV.

The genes are TRBV11-2 and TRBJ2-2, with D maybe TRBD2 (6 bases). Germline assignment: CDR1 SGHAT and CDR2 FQNNGV. CDR3 length: 15 amino acids. Trimming took off 7 bases at V and 3 bases at J, with 15 bases between the two ends. The CDR3 DNA follows: TGTGCCAGCAACCCCGTGGAGGGTTACACCGGGGAGCTGTTTTTT. This gives the protein CASNPVEGYTGELFF.

CDR3 sequence reads: CASSVDVSSYEQYF. In DNA, the CDR3 is TGTGCCAGCAGCGTCGACGTAAGCTCCTACGAGCAGTACTTC. J is TRBJ2-7 and V is TRBV9; D gene ambiguous. The V end lost 2 bases, the J end lost 0 bases, and 9 bases lay between the germline ends. The CDR3 consists of 14 residues. The germline CDR1 and CDR2 sequences are SGDLS and YYNGEE.

The V and J genes are TRBV7-9 and TRBJ2-7; TRBD2 might be the D (6 bases). The CDR3 runs 12 residues. CDR1 is SEHNR, CDR2 FQNEAQ, per germline (reference sequence). V gave up 5 bases and J gave up 2 bases, with 7 bases separating them. The CDR3 is CASSGLTYEQYF. DNA of the CDR3: TGTGCCAGCAGCGGACTAACCTACGAGCAGTACTTC.

The chain combines TRBV19 with TRBJ2-7, with D uncertain. The CDR3 is 14 residues long. From germline, CDR1 is LNHDA and CDR2 SQIVND (reference sequence). V lost 5 bases to trimming and J lost 6 bases, with 17 bases between them. The CDR3 protein is CASSATPAESEQYF. CDR3 coding DNA: TGTGCCAGTAGTGCTACCCCGGCGGAATCCGAGCAGTACTTC.

This rearrangement joins TRBV18 to TRBJ1-2; a possible D gene is TRBD1 (5 bases). This CDR3 contains 15 residues. V lost 1 base, J lost 2 bases, and 11 bases lay in between. The germline V gene encodes CDR1 KGHSH and CDR2 LQKENI. CDR3 DNA sequence: TGTGCCAGCTCACCACGTGCGGGGCCAAACTATGGCTACACCTTC. It specifies CASSPRAGPNYGYTF.

This chain links TRBV6-5 with TRBJ1-1; no clear D. CDR3 length: 14 amino acids. CDR1 is MNHEY and CDR2 is SVGAGI in the germline V gene. The V end was cut by 4 bases, the J end by 1 base, with 10 bases between. Written as DNA, the CDR3 is TGTGCCAGCAGTTCTGGCAGCTCGAACACTGAAGCTTTCTTT. It specifies CASSSGSSNTEAFF.

The J gene is TRBJ1-5, the V gene TRBV10-3; D not certain. Germline V gene sequence: CDR1 ENHRY, CDR2 SYGVKD. This CDR3 comprises 14 residues. The V end was cut by 4 bases, the J end by 1 base, with 8 bases between. CDR3 sequence reads: CAISGGLSNQPQHF. In nucleotides, the CDR3 is TGTGCCATCAGTGGCGGCCTCAGCAATCAGCCCCAGCATTTT.

This sequence joins TRBV20-1 and TRBJ1-2; D unclear. CDR3 length: 11 amino acids. The V and J ends lost 1 base and 7 bases respectively, with 7 bases between them. CDR1 is DFQATT and CDR2 is SNEGSKA in the germline V gene (reference sequence). The DNA of the CDR3 is TGCAGTGCTAGAGCCGGGAGTGGCTACACCTTC. Residues: CSARAGSGYTF.

V usage is TRBV6-5 and J usage is TRBJ1-2; perhaps TRBD1 as D (5 bases). The V and J ends lost 2 bases and 5 bases respectively, with 12 bases between them. CDR3 length equals 14 residues. Germline loops: CDR1 MNHEY, CDR2 SVGAGI. Here the CDR3 DNA reads TGTGCCAGCAGTTACAAGAGGGGCCGGTATGGCTACACCTTC. Amino acids: CASSYKRGRYGYTF.

CDR3: CASSQLRAGGTEAFF. DNA of the CDR3: TGCGCCAGCAGCCAACTCAGGGCAGGCGGCACTGAAGCTTTCTTT. The V and J genes are TRBV4-3 and TRBJ1-1; TRBD1 is a possible D gene (5 bases). Between the trimmed V and J ends, which lost 2 bases and 4 bases, there was a span of 14 bases. Germline CDR1 is LGHNA and CDR2 is YSLEER. The CDR3 spans 15 residues.